Each of the 4 T cell receptor beta chains below was sequenced from the same sample in a study of Ad26.COV2.S vaccination and SARS-CoV-2 variants. The method was immunoSEQ multiplex PCR; TCRdb's version includes in-frame clones alone and lacks a portion of them. The repertoire holds hundreds of thousands of clones, with 86% as singletons. Sample treatment: around 19 received Ad26.COV2.S at low or high dose, single or two shots; 5 received placebo; per-sample allocation not given. The samples were gathered on day 63 after the first injection of vaccine or placebo. Material: peripheral blood, obtained in a trial of Ad26.COV2.S vaccine versus placebo. These receptor sequences come from a person aged 18 to 59 who received the Ad26.COV2.S COVID-19 vaccine or a placebo.

The chain links TRBV6-1 to TRBJ2-7; weak D call: TRBD1 (5 bases). The V gene's germline CDR1 is MNHNS and CDR2 SASEGT. This CDR3 is built from 15 residues. Trimming removed 2 bases at V and 2 bases at J, with 13 bases between. The CDR3 is CASSEFDRNPYEQYF. In DNA form, the CDR3 reads TGTGCCAGCAGTGAATTCGACAGAAATCCCTACGAGCAGTACTTC.

This chain connects TRBV28 to TRBJ2-7; D is perhaps TRBD2 (5 bases). CDR1 and CDR2 (germline): MDHEN, SYDVKM. Trimming left V 6 bases short and J 2 bases short, with 17 bases between. The CDR3 runs 15 residues. The CDR3 coding sequence is TGTGCCAGCAGGGAGTTCCGGGGTCCAACCTACGAGCAGTACTTC. The encoded protein is CASREFRGPTYEQYF.

The rearrangement joins TRBV3-1 (or the pseudogene TRBV3-2) to TRBJ1-3, with D perhaps matching TRBD1 (5 bases). Germline CDR1 is LGHDT and CDR2 is YNNKEL (reference sequence). The V end lost 1 base, the J end lost 2 bases, and 6 bases lay between the germline ends. This CDR3 has 14 amino acids. The CDR3 sequence is CASSQGGAGNTIYF. Written as DNA, the CDR3 is TGTGCCAGCAGCCAAGGAGGGGCTGGAAACACCATATATTTT.

The chain joins TRBV6-2 or TRBV6-3 to TRBJ1-3, with D unclear. The germline V and J ends were trimmed by 7 bases and 4 bases, with 17 bases remaining between them. Germline lookup yields CDR1 MNHEY and CDR2 SVGEGT. The CDR3 covers 15 residues. CDR3 in DNA: TGTGCCAGCATCCCGACACCGAGCGTCGGAAACACCATATATTTT. This gives the protein CASIPTPSVGNTIYF.